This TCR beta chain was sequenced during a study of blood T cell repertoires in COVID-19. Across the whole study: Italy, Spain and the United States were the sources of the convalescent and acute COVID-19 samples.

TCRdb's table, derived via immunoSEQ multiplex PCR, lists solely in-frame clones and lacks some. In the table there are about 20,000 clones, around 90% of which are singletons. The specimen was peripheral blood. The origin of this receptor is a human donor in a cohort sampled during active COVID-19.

In DNA, the CDR3 is TGTGCCAGCAGCCTCGACAGGGGGCTGTTCTTC. Translated, it gives CASSLDRGLFF. V gene TRBV7-9 combines with J gene TRBJ2-1; TRBD1 aligns across 10 bases. With 5 bases clipped from V and 15 bases from J, the junction kept 4 bases outside the gene matches. The CDR3 has 11 residues. CDR1 is SEHNR, CDR2 FQNEAQ, per germline (reference sequence).